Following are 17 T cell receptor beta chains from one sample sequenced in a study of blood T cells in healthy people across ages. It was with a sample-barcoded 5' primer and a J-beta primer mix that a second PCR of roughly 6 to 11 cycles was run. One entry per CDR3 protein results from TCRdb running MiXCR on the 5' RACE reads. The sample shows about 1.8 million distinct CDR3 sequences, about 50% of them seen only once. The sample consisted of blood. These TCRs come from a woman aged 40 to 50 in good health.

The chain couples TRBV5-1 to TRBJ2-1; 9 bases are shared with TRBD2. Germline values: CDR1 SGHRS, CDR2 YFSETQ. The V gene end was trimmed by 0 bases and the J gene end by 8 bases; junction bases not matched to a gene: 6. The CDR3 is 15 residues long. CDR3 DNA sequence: TGCGCCAGCAGCTTGGACGGGACTAGCTTTTATGAGCAGTTCTTC. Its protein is CASSLDGTSFYEQFF.

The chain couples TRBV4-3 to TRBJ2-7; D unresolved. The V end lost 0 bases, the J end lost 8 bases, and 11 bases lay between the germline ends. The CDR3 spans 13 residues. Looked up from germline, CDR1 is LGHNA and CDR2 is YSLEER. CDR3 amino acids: CASSQDLVGQQYF. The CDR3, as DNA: TGCGCCAGCAGCCAAGATTTGGTCGGACAGCAGTACTTC.

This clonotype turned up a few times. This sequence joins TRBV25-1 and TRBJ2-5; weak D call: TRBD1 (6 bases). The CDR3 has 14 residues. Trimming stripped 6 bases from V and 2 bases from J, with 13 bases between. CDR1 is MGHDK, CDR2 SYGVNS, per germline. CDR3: CASSRRQAQETQYF. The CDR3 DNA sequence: TGTGCCAGCAGCCGACGACAGGCGCAAGAGACCCAGTACTTC.

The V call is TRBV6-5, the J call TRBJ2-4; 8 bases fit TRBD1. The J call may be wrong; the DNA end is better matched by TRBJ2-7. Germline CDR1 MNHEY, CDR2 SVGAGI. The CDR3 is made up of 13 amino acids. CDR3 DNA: TGTGCCAGCAGTCGACAGGGGTATGACGAGCAGTACTTC. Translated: CASSRQGYDEQYF.

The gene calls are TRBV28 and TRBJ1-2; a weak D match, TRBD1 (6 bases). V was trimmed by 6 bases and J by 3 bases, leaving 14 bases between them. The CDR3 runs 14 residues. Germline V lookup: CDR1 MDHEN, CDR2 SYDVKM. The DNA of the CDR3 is TGTGCCAGCAGCCAGGGGCCGGACTACTATGGCTACACCTTC. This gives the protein CASSQGPDYYGYTF.

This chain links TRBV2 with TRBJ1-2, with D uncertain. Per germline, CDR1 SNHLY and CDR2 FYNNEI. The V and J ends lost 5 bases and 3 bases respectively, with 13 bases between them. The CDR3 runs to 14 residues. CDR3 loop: CASSRAGAYYGYTF. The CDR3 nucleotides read TGTGCCAGCAGTCGGGCAGGCGCCTACTATGGCTACACCTTC.

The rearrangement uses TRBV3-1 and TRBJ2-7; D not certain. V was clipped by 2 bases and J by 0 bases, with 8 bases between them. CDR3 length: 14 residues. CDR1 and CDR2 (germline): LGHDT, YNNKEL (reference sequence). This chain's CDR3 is CASSQLGSSYEQYF. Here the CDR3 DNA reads TGTGCCAGCAGCCAACTGGGTAGCTCCTACGAGCAGTACTTC.

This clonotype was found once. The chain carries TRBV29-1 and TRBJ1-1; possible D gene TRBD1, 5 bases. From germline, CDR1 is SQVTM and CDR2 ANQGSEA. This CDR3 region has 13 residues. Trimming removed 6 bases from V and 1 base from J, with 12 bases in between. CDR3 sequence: CSVATDSNTEAFF. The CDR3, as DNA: TGCAGCGTAGCGACAGACTCGAACACTGAAGCTTTCTTT.

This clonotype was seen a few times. The CDR3 nucleotides read TGCAGCGTTGAGACAGGGGAGAACAATGAGCAGTTCTTC. Protein: CSVETGENNEQFF. The J gene is TRBJ2-1, the V gene TRBV29-1; 8 bases map to TRBD1. The CDR3 length is 13 residues. Per germline, CDR1 SQVTM and CDR2 ANQGSEA. J lost 5 bases, V lost 3 bases, and 3 bases had no gene match.

The CDR3 sequence: CASSQTTRAYTF. CDR3 nucleotide sequence: TGTGCCAGCAGTCAAACGACACGGGCCTACACCTTC. The gene calls are TRBV6-2 or TRBV6-3 and TRBJ1-2; D remains unclear. This CDR3 has 12 residues. CDR1 and CDR2 (germline): MNHEY, SVGEGT. The ends were cut back, 5 bases at V and 10 bases at J, with 14 bases in the middle.

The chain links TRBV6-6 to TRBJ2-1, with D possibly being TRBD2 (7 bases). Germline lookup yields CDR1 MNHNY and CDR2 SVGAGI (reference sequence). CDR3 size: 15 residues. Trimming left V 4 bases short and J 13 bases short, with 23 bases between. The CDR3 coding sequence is TGTGCCAGCAGTTCCCTCACGGGGGGCGGGGAGACCCAGTTCTTC. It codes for CASSSLTGGGETQFF.

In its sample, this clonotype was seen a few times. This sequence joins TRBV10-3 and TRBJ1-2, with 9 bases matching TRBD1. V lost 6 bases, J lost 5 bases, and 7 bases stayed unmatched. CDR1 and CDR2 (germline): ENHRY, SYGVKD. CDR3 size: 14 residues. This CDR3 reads CAISGSGTGYGYTF. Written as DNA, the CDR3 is TGTGCCATCAGCGGGTCCGGGACAGGGTATGGCTACACCTTC.

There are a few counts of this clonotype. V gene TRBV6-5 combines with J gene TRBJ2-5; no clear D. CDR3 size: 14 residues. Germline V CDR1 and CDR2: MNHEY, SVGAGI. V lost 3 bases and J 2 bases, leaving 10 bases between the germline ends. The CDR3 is CASSYHPEQETQYF. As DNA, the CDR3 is TGTGCCAGCAGTTATCATCCAGAACAAGAGACCCAGTACTTC.

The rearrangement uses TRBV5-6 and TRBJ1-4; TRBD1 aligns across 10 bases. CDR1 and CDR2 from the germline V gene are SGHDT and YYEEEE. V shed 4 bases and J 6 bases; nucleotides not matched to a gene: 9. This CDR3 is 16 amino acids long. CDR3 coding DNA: TGTGCCAGCAGCGAGCTTAAGACAGGGGGCGATGAAAAACTGTTTTTT. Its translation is CASSELKTGGDEKLFF.

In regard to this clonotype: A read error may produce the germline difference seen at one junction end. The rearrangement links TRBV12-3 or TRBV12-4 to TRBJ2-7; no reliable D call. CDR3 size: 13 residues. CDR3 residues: CASSLASTYERYF. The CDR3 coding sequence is TGTGCCAGCAGTTTAGCCAGCACCTACGAGCGGTACTTC.

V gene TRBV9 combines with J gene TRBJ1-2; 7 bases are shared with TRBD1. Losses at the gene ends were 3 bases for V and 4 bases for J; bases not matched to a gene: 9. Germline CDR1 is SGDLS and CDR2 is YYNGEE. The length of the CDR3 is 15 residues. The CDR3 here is CASSAPTGIRYGYTF. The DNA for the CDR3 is TGTGCCAGCAGCGCCCCGACAGGGATCCGCTATGGCTACACCTTC.

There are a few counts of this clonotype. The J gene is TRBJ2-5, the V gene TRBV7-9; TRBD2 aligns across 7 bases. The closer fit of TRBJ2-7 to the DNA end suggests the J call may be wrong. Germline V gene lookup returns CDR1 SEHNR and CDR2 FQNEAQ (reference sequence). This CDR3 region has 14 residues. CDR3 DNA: TGTGCCAGCAGCTGGGGAGGGTACCCCTACGAGCAGTACTTC. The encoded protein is CASSWGGYPYEQYF.